The TCR beta chain described here comes from a study of T cells in Graves' hyperthyroidism and ophthalmopathy. Per the germline V gene, CDR1 is MDHEN and CDR2 is SYDVKM. The V and J ends lost 6 bases and 1 base respectively, with 13 bases between them. The CDR3 is 14 residues long. Template material for amplifying TCR beta CDR3 regions consisted of RNA transcripts. The TCR CDR3 was amplified in a first-round RT-PCR using the HTBI primer set. TCRdb used MiXCR to reprocess the multiplex PCR reads, holding one entry per CDR3 protein. The sample includes hundreds of thousands of distinct CDR3 sequences, approximately 13% of them seen just once. In this sample, this clonotype turned up many times.

The material sequenced was blood. The chain employs TRBV28 and TRBJ2-7; D unclear. The source of this sequence is a middle-aged woman with Graves' ophthalmopathy. The CDR3 DNA is TGTGCCAGCAGCCCGAGCCGATTATCCTACGAGCAGTACTTC. This codes for CASSPSRLSYEQYF.